This T cell receptor (beta chain) is from a study of cytomegalovirus exposure and HLA in healthy donors. Study-wide points: According to the study, approximately 150 TCR beta chains were cytomegalovirus-associated.

Amplification used 60 Vbeta primers and 13 Jbeta primers. Assay used: immunoSEQ multiplex PCR; TCRdb lists only in-frame clones, some missing. Among 150,000 to 200,000 clones listed, roughly 82% were seen once. For this clone: What it binds is not known.

Trimming left V 4 bases short and J 1 base short, with 8 bases between. This CDR3 region has 13 residues. Germline-derived CDR1 and CDR2 are SGHDT and YYEEEE. This chain connects TRBV5-6 to TRBJ2-5, with TRBD1 as a possible D gene (6 bases). The sample taken for sequencing was PBMCs. The sequence derives from a woman in her fifties or sixties in good health and CMV-seropositive. CDR3 residues: CASSQTGQETQYF. DNA for the CDR3: TGTGCCAGCAGCCAGACAGGCCAAGAGACCCAGTACTTC.